This TCR beta chain derives from a study of response to subunit inactivated influenza vaccine. Using its own MiXCR run on the RT-PCR reads, TCRdb lists one record per CDR3 protein. The sample records hundreds of thousands of distinct CDR3 sequences, around 15% being singletons. Regarding this clonotype: Its antigen remains unknown.

Study-level findings and limits: The study's authors posited that every seasonal influenza vaccination enlists few new T cells.

This specimen was PBMCs from blood, taken 14 to 15 days before vaccination. The sequence was obtained from a man between 50 and 59 years old who received an inactivated influenza vaccine.

The CDR3 sequence is CASSFLSGSRGNEQFF. CDR3 in DNA: TGTGCCAGCAGCTTTCTATCGGGGTCACGGGGCAATGAGCAGTTCTTC. J is TRBJ2-1 and V is TRBV7-2; tentatively, D is TRBD2 (5 bases). The V end was cut by 3 bases, the J end by 6 bases, with 18 bases between. The CDR3 is 16 amino acids. Germline V CDR1 and CDR2: SGHTA, FQGNSA.